The present entry profiles one T cell receptor beta chain with its context. Its antigen is unidentified. Germline-derived CDR1 and CDR2 are SGHTA and FQGNSA. J gave up 5 bases and V 5 bases, and 10 bases lay outside the gene matches. This CDR3 has 15 residues. This entry comes from a study of CD8 T cells in ankylosing spondylitis. Study observations and caveats: Existing reports had already noted some motif variants in reactive arthritis synovial fluid and blood. Seemingly distinctive of ankylosing spondylitis blood was a TCR beta motif formed by eight highly homologous variants. The authors reported significant enrichment of disease-linked clones in matched ankylosing spondylitis synovial fluid.

Using quantitative 5'-RACE with molecular barcodes, the authors made TCR beta libraries. TCRdb processed the 5' RACE reads anew with MiXCR; each CDR3 protein has one entry. The sample has about 540,000 distinct CDR3 sequences; about an eighth are singletons. This sequence joins TRBV7-2 and TRBJ1-2; 8 bases line up with TRBD1. This TCR derives from a male donor with ankylosing spondylitis. What was sequenced was blood, either unsorted or a sorted T cell fraction (not recorded which). Here the CDR3 DNA reads TGTGCCAGCAGCATCCCGGACAGGGCCGTATATGGCTACACCTTC. Translation gives CASSIPDRAVYGYTF.